This TCR beta chain was sequenced during a study of blood T cell repertoires in COVID-19. On the study more broadly: COVID-19 samples collected from the United States, Italy and Spain covered acute and convalescent phases.

This table comes from immunoSEQ multiplex PCR, and its TCRdb copy is limited to in-frame clones, with some not included. The sample carries 200,000 to 300,000 clones, 88% recorded once. Source material: peripheral blood. This TCR derives from a man in his fifties or sixties who had recovered from COVID-19.

CDR3: CASSLVGGQDQPQHF. CDR3 sequence (DNA): TGTGCCAGCAGCTTAGTGGGGGGACAGGATCAGCCCCAGCATTTT. V gene TRBV7-3 combines with J gene TRBJ1-5, with 8 positions matching TRBD1. Trimming took 2 bases from V and 5 from J; bases not matched to a gene: 5. The CDR3 is 15 amino acids. Germline V lookup: CDR1 SGHTA, CDR2 FQGTGA.